This T cell receptor (beta chain) was captured in a study of long-term antiretroviral therapy in people with HIV. Overall study results and limits: Dominating the repertoire at all time points were the clones that expanded before ART. Spans of CDR3 length were tighter for HIV repertoires than for controls. ART was followed by higher diversity that remained below transplant donor controls.

All donors provided no fewer than one pre-ART and no fewer than two post-ART PBMC samples. The V gene's germline CDR1 is SGHAT and CDR2 FQNNGV. Losses at the gene ends were 5 bases for V and 7 bases for J; bases not matched to a gene: 5. The CDR3 runs to 13 residues. Sequencing relied on immunoSEQ assay v3.0, run at survey level. The method was immunoSEQ multiplex PCR; TCRdb's version includes in-frame clones alone and lacks a portion of them. The sample contains some 31,000 clones, 97% of which appear only once. As to this clone: Antigen: not known.

This specimen was unsorted PBMCs, taken 7.6 years after starting antiretroviral therapy. This receptor was obtained from a man between 25 and 39 years old with HIV. The chain carries TRBV11-2 and TRBJ2-7; 10 bases match TRBD1. The CDR3 DNA is TGTGCCAGCAGCCCGGGACAGGGGAGGGAGCAGTACTTC. Encoded protein: CASSPGQGREQYF.